This is a list of T cell receptor beta chains from one sample in a study of T cells after somatic rescue of genetic block. Profiling relied on immunoSEQ multiplex PCR, and the TCRdb table lists in-frame clones only, not all of them. The sample yields under 150,000 clones, around nine tenths seen once. Sequences were obtained from peripheral blood mononuclear cells (PBMCs). The source is a woman between 18 and 30 years old. Both conserved end residues are part of each CDR3. The D gene is left open where the match is weak. Clone size is not always given. Where it is, it says once, few, many or a class for expanded clones.

cdr3_nt	cdr3_aa	clone_size	d_call	j_call	v_call
TGTGCCAGTAGTCTCCCGACAGGGAAGAATGAAAGGGAAGCTTTCTTT	CASSLPTGKNEREAFF	.	TRBD1	TRBJ1-1	TRBV19
TGTGCCAGCTCACCACTTGAGGGGAAAAGCGAGCAGTACTTC	CASSPLEGKSEQYF	.	.	TRBJ2-7	TRBV18
TGTGCCAGCAGCCAGGGGGTTGGGTCAGATACGCAGTATTTT	CASSQGVGSDTQYF	once	TRBD1	TRBJ2-3	TRBV5-5
TGTGCCAGCACGGGACTAGGGACCCAGTACTTC	CASTGLGTQYF	.	TRBD2	TRBJ2-5	TRBV27
TGTGCCAGCTCACCACGAACGTACGAGCAGTACTTC	CASSPRTYEQYF	.	.	TRBJ2-7	TRBV18
TGTGCCAGCAAGACCGGACAGGGCCAAGAGACCCAGTACTTC	CASKTGQGQETQYF	.	TRBD1	TRBJ2-5	TRBV28
TGTGCCAGCAGTCCGAAGCAGGGGGCCACTGAAGCTTTCTTT	CASSPKQGATEAFF	few	TRBD1	TRBJ1-1	TRBV27
TGTGCCAGCAGATCCGACGGAACCTTCACTGAAGCTTTCTTT	CASRSDGTFTEAFF	.	.	TRBJ1-1	TRBV2
TGTGCCAGCAGTTTATTGGCCTACGAGCAGTACTTC	CASSLLAYEQYF	.	.	TRBJ2-7	TRBV28
TGTGCCAGCAGCCCGGGACAGTTGAACACTGAAGCTTTCTTT	CASSPGQLNTEAFF	.	TRBD1	TRBJ1-1	TRBV7-8
TGTGCCACTAGAGGTGGCTATGGCTACACCTTC	CATRGGYGYTF	once	.	TRBJ1-2	TRBV6-5
TGTGCCAGCAGTTTATTCGCTCAGGTCCGGGGCTATGGCTACACCTTC	CASSLFAQVRGYGYTF	.	.	TRBJ1-2	TRBV28
TGTGCCAGTAGTAGTCGGACAGGGGATGGCTATGGCTACACCTTC	CASSSRTGDGYGYTF	.	TRBD1	TRBJ1-2	TRBV19
TGTGCCAGCCAGGTTGGGGAGGGTGAAAAACTGTTTTTT	CASQVGEGEKLFF	.	.	TRBJ1-4	TRBV5-5
TGTGCCAGCTCACGACAGGGTTCACCCCTCCACTTT	CASSRQGSPLHF	.	TRBD1	TRBJ1-6	TRBV18
TGTGCCAGTAGTGTACAGACAGGGAGCCCTTCACCCCTCCACTTT	CASSVQTGSPSPLHF	.	TRBD1	TRBJ1-6	TRBV19
TGTGCCAGTAGTATACCGCCGTTGCTTGCGAACACTGAAGCTTTCTTT	CASSIPPLLANTEAFF	once	.	TRBJ1-1	TRBV19
TGTGCCAGCAGCTTGTGGACAGGGGGAGATTCACCCCTCCACTTT	CASSLWTGGDSPLHF	.	TRBD1	TRBJ1-6	TRBV5-6
TGTGCCAGCAGACCCCCCAGGGAGCTTGGGGCCAACGTCCTGACTTTC	CASRPPRELGANVLTF	.	.	TRBJ2-6	TRBV2
TGCGCCAGCCGGAGGATGGATGCAACTAATGAAAAACTGTTTTTT	CASRRMDATNEKLFF	.	.	TRBJ1-4	TRBV5-1
TGTGCCAGCAGGGTTCAGGGCAGGGCCACTGAAGCTTTCTTT	CASRVQGRATEAFF	.	.	TRBJ1-1	TRBV7-9
TGTGCCTGGAGTGTACCCCCGATGGATTCACCCCTCCACTTT	CAWSVPPMDSPLHF	once	.	TRBJ1-6	TRBV30
TGTGCCAGCAGTGAAGATCGGGGGGGCACAGATACGCAGTATTTT	CASSEDRGGTDTQYF	medium-sized	TRBD2	TRBJ2-3	TRBV6-1
TGTGCCAGCAGCTTAGGTTCCGCACCCCAAAATGAGCAGTTCTTC	CASSLGSAPQNEQFF	.	.	TRBJ2-1	TRBV11-2
TGTGCCAGCAGTAGGGGACAGGGGGCGAATAACGAGCAGTACTTC	CASSRGQGANNEQYF	.	TRBD1	TRBJ2-7	TRBV6-5
TGTGCCAGCGTAGGAGGTACAGGGATGGGGTTCACAGATACGCAGTATTTT	CASVGGTGMGFTDTQYF	.	.	TRBJ2-3	TRBV2
TGTGCCAGCAGCTTAGATATAGGGTCTGGAAGCACCATATATTTT	CASSLDIGSGSTIYF	.	.	TRBJ1-3	TRBV11-3
TGCGCCAGCAGCTTGGAGGGGGTCACCGAAGCTTTCTTT	CASSLEGVTEAFF	.	.	TRBJ1-1	TRBV5-1
TGTGCCAGCAGTGACCCAGGGAGCTCAGAGCAGTACTTC	CASSDPGSSEQYF	.	.	TRBJ2-7	TRBV25-1
TGTGCCAGCAGCGCACAGGGGGAGGGGACCCAGTACTTC	CASSAQGEGTQYF	.	.	TRBJ2-5	TRBV7-7
TGTGCCAGCTCGTCAGGGGCTAACTATGGCTACACCTTC	CASSSGANYGYTF	.	.	TRBJ1-2	TRBV18
TGCAGCGTTGATGAGGCGGGGGGCTACACCTTC	CSVDEAGGYTF	.	.	TRBJ1-2	TRBV29-1
TGCGCCAGCAGCCCAGGACTGGGGGGGGAGACCCAGTACTTC	CASSPGLGGETQYF	.	TRBD2	TRBJ2-5	TRBV4-1
TGTGCCAGCAGCTTAGAGGGCGCGGGCACAGATACGCAGTATTTT	CASSLEGAGTDTQYF	.	.	TRBJ2-3	TRBV7-6
TGTGCCAGCAGTGCCGGGACATACAATCAGCCCCAGCATTTT	CASSAGTYNQPQHF	.	.	TRBJ1-5	TRBV6-4
TGCGCCAGCAGCCCCAGCCGGGGGATGGTCGCCTATGGCTACACCTTC	CASSPSRGMVAYGYTF	.	.	TRBJ1-2	TRBV4-1
TGTGCCAGCAGCCCGGGCCCGGACAGGGGCAATCAGCCCCAGCATTTT	CASSPGPDRGNQPQHF	.	TRBD1	TRBJ1-5	TRBV5-6
TGTGCCAGCTCACCTCTCATGAGTCGGGGGCGGGATGGCTACACCTTC	CASSPLMSRGRDGYTF	once	.	TRBJ1-2	TRBV18
TGTGCCAGCTCCGGGACAGGGGGACACACCATATATTTT	CASSGTGGHTIYF	.	TRBD1	TRBJ1-3	TRBV2
TGTGCCAGCAGTGAAGCGGAACGCACAGATACGCAGTATTTT	CASSEAERTDTQYF	.	.	TRBJ2-3	TRBV2
TGTGCCAGCTCGTCGGGACAGAGCTACGAGCAGTACTTC	CASSSGQSYEQYF	.	TRBD1	TRBJ2-7	TRBV18
TGTGCCAGCAGTAGGACACTTTCGGGAAACACCATATATTTT	CASSRTLSGNTIYF	.	.	TRBJ1-3	TRBV28